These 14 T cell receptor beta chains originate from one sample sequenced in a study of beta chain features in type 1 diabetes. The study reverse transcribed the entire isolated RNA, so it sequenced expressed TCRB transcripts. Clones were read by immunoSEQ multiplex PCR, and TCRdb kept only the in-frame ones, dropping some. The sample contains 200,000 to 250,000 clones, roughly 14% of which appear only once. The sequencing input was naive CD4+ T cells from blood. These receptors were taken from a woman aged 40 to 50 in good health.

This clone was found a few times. The CDR3 loop is CASSSENAGYTF. The DNA of the CDR3 is TGTGCCAGCAGCTCCGAAAACGCAGGGTACACCTTC. The V gene is TRBV7-9, the J gene TRBJ1-2; maybe TRBD1 (5 bases). Between the trimmed V and J ends, which lost 4 bases and 11 bases, there was a span of 14 bases. CDR1 and CDR2 from the germline V gene are SEHNR and FQNEAQ (reference sequence). The CDR3 has 12 residues.

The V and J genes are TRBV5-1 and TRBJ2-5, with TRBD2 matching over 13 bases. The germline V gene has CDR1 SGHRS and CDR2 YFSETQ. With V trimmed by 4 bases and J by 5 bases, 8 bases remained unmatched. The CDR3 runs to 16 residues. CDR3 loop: CASSARLAGGGETQYF. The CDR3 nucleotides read TGCGCCAGCAGCGCACGACTAGCGGGGGGAGGGGAGACCCAGTACTTC.

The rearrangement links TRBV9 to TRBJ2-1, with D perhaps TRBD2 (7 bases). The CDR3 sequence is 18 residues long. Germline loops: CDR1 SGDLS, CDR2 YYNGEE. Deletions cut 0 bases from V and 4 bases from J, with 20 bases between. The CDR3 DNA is TGTGCCAGCAGCGTAGTCCCACAGTCGGGGGGCTTTTACAATGAGCAGTTCTTC. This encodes CASSVVPQSGGFYNEQFF.

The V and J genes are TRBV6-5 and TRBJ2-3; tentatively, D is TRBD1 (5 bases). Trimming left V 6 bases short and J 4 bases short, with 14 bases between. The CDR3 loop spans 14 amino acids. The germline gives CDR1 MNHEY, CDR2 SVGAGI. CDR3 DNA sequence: TGTGCCAGCAGCAGGGCTCGTGGAGCAGATACGCAGTATTTT. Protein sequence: CASSRARGADTQYF.

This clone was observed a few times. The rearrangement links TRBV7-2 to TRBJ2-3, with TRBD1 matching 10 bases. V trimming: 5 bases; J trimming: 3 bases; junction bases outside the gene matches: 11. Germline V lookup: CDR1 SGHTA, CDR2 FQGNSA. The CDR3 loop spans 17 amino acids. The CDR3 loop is CASSARAGQGVTDTQYF. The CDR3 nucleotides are TGTGCCAGCAGCGCTCGGGCCGGACAGGGGGTTACAGATACGCAGTATTTT.

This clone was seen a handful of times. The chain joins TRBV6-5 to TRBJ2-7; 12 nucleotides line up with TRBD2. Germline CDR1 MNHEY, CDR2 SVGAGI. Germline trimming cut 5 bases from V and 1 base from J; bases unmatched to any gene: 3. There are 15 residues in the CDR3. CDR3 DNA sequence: TGTGCCAGCAGTGTGACTAGCGGGGGATCCTACGAGCAGTACTTC. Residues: CASSVTSGGSYEQYF.

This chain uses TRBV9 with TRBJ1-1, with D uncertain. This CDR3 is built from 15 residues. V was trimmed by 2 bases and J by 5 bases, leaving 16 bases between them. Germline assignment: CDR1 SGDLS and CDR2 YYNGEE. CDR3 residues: CASSVGGLGGTEAFF. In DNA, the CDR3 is TGTGCCAGCAGCGTCGGTGGTCTGGGAGGGACTGAAGCTTTCTTT.

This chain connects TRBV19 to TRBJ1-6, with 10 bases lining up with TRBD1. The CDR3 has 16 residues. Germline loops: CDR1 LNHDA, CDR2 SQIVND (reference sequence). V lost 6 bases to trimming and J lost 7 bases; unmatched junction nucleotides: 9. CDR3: CASRQDRGTRNSPLHF. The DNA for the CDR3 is TGTGCCAGTAGGCAGGACAGGGGGACTCGAAATTCACCCCTCCACTTT.

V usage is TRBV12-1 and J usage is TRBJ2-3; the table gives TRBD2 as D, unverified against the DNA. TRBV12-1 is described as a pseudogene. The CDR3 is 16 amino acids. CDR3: CASSFPLADCTDTQYF. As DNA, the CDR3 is TGTGCCAGCAGCTTTCCACTAGCGGATTGCACAGATACGCAGTATTTT.

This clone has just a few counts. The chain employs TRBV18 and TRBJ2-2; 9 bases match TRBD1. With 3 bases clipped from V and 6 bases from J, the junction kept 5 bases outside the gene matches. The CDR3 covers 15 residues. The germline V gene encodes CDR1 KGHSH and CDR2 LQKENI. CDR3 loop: CASSPRTGVSGELFF. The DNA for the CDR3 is TGTGCCAGCTCACCGAGGACAGGGGTGTCCGGGGAGCTGTTTTTT. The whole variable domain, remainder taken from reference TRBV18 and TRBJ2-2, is NAGVMQNPRHLVRRRGQEARLRCSPMKGHSHVYWYRQLPEEGLKFMVYLQKENIIDESGMPKERFSAEFPKEGPSILRIQQVVRGDSAAYFCASSPRTGVSGELFFGEGSRLTVL.

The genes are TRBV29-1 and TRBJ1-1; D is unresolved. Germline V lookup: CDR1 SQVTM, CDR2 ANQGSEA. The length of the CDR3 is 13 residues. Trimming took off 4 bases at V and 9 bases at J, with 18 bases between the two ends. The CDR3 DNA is TGCAGCGTTGTCGAGGCGAAGTACTTGAAAGCTTTCTTT. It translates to CSVVEAKYLKAFF.

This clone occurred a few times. CDR3 coding DNA: TGCGCCAGCAGCCAACGAGGCAGAGGCACCGGGGAGCTGTTTTTT. Translated, it gives CASSQRGRGTGELFF. The chain recombines TRBV4-3 with TRBJ2-2; D ambiguous. The CDR3 has 15 residues. V dropped 2 bases and J dropped 4 bases, with 11 bases sitting between them. Germline assignment: CDR1 LGHNA and CDR2 YSLEER.

The CDR3 region is CASSLALQREQYF. CDR3 DNA sequence: TGTGCCAGCAGCTTAGCGCTTCAGCGCGAGCAGTACTTC. The chain employs TRBV7-2 and TRBJ2-7; D call uncertain. V shed 0 bases and J shed 6 bases, with 9 bases lying between them. This CDR3 spans 13 amino acids. Germline assignment: CDR1 SGHTA and CDR2 FQGNSA.

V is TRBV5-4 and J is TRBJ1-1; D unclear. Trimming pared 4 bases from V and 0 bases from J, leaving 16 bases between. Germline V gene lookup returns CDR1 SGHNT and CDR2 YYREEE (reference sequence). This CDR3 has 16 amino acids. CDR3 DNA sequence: TGTGCCAGCAGCGTCCCGGGATCTTGGTTGAACACTGAAGCTTTCTTT. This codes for CASSVPGSWLNTEAFF.